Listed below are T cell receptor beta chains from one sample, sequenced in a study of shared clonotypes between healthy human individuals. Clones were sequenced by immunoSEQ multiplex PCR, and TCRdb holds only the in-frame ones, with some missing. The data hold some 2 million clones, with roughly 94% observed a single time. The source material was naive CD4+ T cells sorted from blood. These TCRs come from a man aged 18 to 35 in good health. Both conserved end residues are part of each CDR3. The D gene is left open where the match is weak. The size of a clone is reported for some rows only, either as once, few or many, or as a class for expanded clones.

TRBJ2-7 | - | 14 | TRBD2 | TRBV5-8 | CASSSGGKSYEQYF | TGTGCCAGCAGCTCCGGGGGGAAATCCTACGAGCAGTACTTC
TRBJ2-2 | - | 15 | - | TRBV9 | CASSVAEGLTGELFF | TGTGCCAGCAGCGTAGCTGAGGGGTTGACCGGGGAGCTGTTTTTT
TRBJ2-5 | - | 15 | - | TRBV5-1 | CASSSGTSNVQTQYF | TGCGCCAGCAGCTCAGGTACTAGCAACGTACAGACCCAGTACTTC
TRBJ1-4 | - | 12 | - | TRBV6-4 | CASSDENEKLFF | TGTGCCAGCAGTGACGAAAATGAAAAACTGTTTTTT
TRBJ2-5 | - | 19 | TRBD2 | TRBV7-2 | CASSLVLGWTSGSRETQYF | TGTGCCAGCAGCTTAGTGCTTGGTTGGACTAGCGGGAGTAGAGAGACCCAGTACTTC
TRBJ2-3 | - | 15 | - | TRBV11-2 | CASSLSTLGADTQYF | TGTGCCAGCAGCTTATCGACTCTAGGCGCAGATACGCAGTATTTT
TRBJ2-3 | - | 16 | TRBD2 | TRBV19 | CASSIGVAGRQDTQYF | TGTGCCAGTAGTATAGGAGTAGCGGGGCGACAGGATACGCAGTATTTT
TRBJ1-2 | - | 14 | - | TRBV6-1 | CASSEGQEGYGYTF | TGTGCCAGCAGTGAAGGCCAGGAGGGCTATGGCTACACCTTC
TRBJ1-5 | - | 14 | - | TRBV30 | CAWSVTNSNQPQHF | TGTGCCTGGAGCGTAACAAATAGCAATCAGCCCCAGCATTTT
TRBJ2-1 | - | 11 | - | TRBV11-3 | CASSSGNEQFF | TGTGCCAGCAGCTCCGGGAATGAGCAGTTCTTC
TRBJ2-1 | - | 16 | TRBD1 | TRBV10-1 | CASSMIRGQGYNEQFF | TGCGCCAGCAGTATGATACGAGGACAGGGCTACAATGAGCAGTTCTTC
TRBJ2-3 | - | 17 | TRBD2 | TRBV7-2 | CASSLVWLAGNTDTQYF | TGTGCCAGCAGCTTAGTGTGGCTAGCGGGGAACACAGATACGCAGTATTTT
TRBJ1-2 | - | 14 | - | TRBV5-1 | CASSLDRGNYGYTF | TGCGCCAGCAGCTTGGACAGAGGAAACTATGGCTACACCTTC
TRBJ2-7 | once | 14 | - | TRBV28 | CASSSGSVPLEQYF | TGTGCCAGCAGTTCCGGGTCCGTCCCTCTTGAGCAGTACTTC